These 8 T cell receptor beta chains share one sample of origin, sequenced in a study of OX40 agonist ivuxolimab in advanced cancers. Produced via immunoSEQ multiplex PCR; TCRdb's table is partial and in-frame only. The top ten hold approximately 20% of the sample, which has about 29,000 clones, approximately 78% seen once. This specimen was CD4+ or CD8+ T cells sorted from blood, taken in a trial of the OX40 agonist ivuxolimab. The receptors stem from an adult with an advanced solid tumor such as melanoma, head and neck, liver or kidney cancer.

The CDR3 DNA reads as TGTGCCAGCAGCAAAAAAGGGGAGGAAACTGAAGCTTTCTTT. Translation: CASSKKGEETEAFF. The chain recombines TRBV21-1 with TRBJ1-1. TRBV21-1 corresponds to a pseudogene. The CDR3 has 14 residues.

This clone was detected a few times. Here the CDR3 reads CASKRTGKRNTDTQYF. DNA of the CDR3: TGTGCCAGTAAACGGACAGGGAAAAGAAATACAGATACGCAGTATTTT. The chain has TRBV19 and TRBJ2-3; TRBD1 aligns across 8 bases. The CDR3 covers 16 residues. Germline CDR1 LNHDA, CDR2 SQIVND (reference sequence). The ends lost 7 bases at V and 3 bases at J; junction bases unmatched: 12.

The chain couples TRBV4-1 to TRBJ2-2, with 8 bases lining up with TRBD2. There are 17 residues in the CDR3. Germline CDR1 and CDR2: MGHRA and YSYEKL. V was clipped by 3 bases and J by 7 bases; unmatched bases: 13. The CDR3 DNA reads as TGCGCCAGCAGCCAGTTCTCGGGAGGGCTAGAGAACGGGGAGCTGTTTTTT. Translated, it gives CASSQFSGGLENGELFF.

This chain connects TRBV7-2 to TRBJ2-1; D is tentatively TRBD1 or TRBD2 (5 bases each). The CDR3 totals 15 residues. V lost 6 bases and J 4 bases, leaving 16 bases between the germline ends. Germline CDR1 is SGHTA and CDR2 is FQGNSA. DNA of the CDR3: TGTGCCAGCAGACCCCCCGGGGCCCCGTACAATGAGCAGTTCTTC. Translating it yields CASRPPGAPYNEQFF.

The chain is built from TRBV6-5 and TRBJ2-3, with 8 positions matching TRBD2. Per germline, CDR1 MNHEY and CDR2 SVGAGI. CDR3 length: 16 residues. The trim removed 4 bases at V and 3 bases at J, leaving 9 bases unmatched. The CDR3 region has the DNA TGTGCCAGCAGTTTCACGCCGGGACTAGTAACAGATACGCAGTATTTT. Its protein is CASSFTPGLVTDTQYF.

The CDR3 region is CASSDFSNSYNEQFF. The CDR3 coding sequence is TGTGCCAGCAGTGATTTTTCTAACTCCTACAATGAGCAGTTCTTC. The V call is TRBV6-1, the J call TRBJ2-1; D is unresolved. V was shortened by 3 bases and J by 0 bases, with 9 bases between the two germline ends. The CDR3 is 15 amino acids. CDR1 MNHNS and CDR2 SASEGT come from the germline V gene.

The chain recombines TRBV4-2 with TRBJ2-1, with 12 bases aligning to TRBD1. With 0 bases clipped from V and 5 bases from J, the junction kept 2 bases outside the gene matches. This CDR3 region has 16 residues. Germline loops: CDR1 LGHNA, CDR2 YNFKEQ. For the CDR3, the DNA is TGTGCCAGCAGCCAAGAGGGACAGGGGGCAGACAATGAGCAGTTCTTC. Its translation: CASSQEGQGADNEQFF.

The V call is TRBV4-1, the J call TRBJ1-1; possibly TRBD1 for D (5 bases). Trimming removed 5 bases at V and 3 bases at J, with 13 bases between. Germline V CDR1 and CDR2: MGHRA, YSYEKL. The CDR3 totals 14 residues. As DNA, the CDR3 is TGCGCCAGCAGCTCTCGGGGGGGGGACACTGAAGCTTTCTTT. Residues: CASSSRGGDTEAFF.